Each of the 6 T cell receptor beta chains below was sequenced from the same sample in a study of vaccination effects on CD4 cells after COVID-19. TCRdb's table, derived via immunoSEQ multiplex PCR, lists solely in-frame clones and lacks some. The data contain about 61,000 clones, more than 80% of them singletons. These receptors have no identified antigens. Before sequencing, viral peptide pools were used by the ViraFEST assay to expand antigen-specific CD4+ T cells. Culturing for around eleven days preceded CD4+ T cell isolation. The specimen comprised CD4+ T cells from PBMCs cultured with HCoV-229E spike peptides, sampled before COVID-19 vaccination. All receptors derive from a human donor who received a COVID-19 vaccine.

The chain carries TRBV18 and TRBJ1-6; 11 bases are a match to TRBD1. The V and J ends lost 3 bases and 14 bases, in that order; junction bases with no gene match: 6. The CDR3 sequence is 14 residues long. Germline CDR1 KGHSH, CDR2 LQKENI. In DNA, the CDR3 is TGTGCCAGCTCACCGGACAGGGGGCCTGATACCCTCCACTTT. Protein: CASSPDRGPDTLHF.

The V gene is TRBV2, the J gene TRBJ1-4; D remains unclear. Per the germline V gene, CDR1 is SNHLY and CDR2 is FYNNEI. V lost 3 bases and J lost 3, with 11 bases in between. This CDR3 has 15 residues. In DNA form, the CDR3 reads TGTGCCAGCAGTGACGCGGATCCTTCTAATGAAAAACTGTTTTTT. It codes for CASSDADPSNEKLFF.

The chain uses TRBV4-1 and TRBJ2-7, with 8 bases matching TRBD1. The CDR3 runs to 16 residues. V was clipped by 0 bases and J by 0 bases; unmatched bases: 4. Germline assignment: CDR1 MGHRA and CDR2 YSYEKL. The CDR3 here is CASSQDRDRTSYEQYV. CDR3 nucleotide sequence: TGCGCCAGCAGCCAAGATCGGGACAGGACCTCCTACGAGCAGTACGTC.

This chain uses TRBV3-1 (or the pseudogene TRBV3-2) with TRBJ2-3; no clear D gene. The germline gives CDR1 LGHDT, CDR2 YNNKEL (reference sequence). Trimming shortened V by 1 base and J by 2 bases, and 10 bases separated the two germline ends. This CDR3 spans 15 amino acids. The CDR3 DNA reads TGTGCCAGCAGCCAAGGATCCCGGCTCACAGATACGCAGTATTTT. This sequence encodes CASSQGSRLTDTQYF.

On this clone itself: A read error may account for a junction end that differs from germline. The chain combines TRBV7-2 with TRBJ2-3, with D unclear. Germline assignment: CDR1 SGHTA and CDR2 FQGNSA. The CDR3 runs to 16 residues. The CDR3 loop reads CASSLAQALSTDTQYF. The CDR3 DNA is TGTGCCAGTAGCTTAGCTCAGGCCCTTAGCACAGATACGCAGTATTTT.

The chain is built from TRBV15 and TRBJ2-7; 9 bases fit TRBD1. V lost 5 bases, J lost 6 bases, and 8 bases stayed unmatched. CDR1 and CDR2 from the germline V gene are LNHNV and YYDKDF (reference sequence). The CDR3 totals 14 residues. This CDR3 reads CATSGGTGGVEQYV. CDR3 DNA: TGTGCCACCAGCGGAGGAACAGGGGGCGTCGAGCAGTACGTC.